The rows below give T cell receptor beta chains drawn from one sample of a study of T cell clonotyping in hematopoietic cell transplantation. The repertoire was sequenced with immunoSEQ multiplex PCR; TCRdb's copy has only in-frame clones and lacks some. The sample has tens of thousands of clones, approximately 81% seen once; the top ten hold approximately 3%. Here the sequenced sample was peripheral blood mononuclear cells, taken before stem cell transplant. These receptors were taken from a man in his 60s with acute myeloid leukemia. Some clones in this sample may be carry-over from other donors' samples. Both conserved end residues are part of each CDR3. Fields, in order: V gene, D gene, J gene, clone size, CDR3 DNA, CDR3 protein. The D gene is left open where the match is weak. A row's size may be missing; if present it is once, few, many or a size class.

TRBV19	-	TRBJ1-1	-	TGTGCCAGTAGAGAGGGAGGGAACACTGAAGCTTTCTTT	CASREGGNTEAFF
TRBV27	-	TRBJ2-5	-	TGTGCCAGCAGTAGAGGGGACTACCAAGAGACCCAGTACTTC	CASSRGDYQETQYF
TRBV5-1	-	TRBJ2-6	-	TGCGCCAGCAGCTTGGGACCCTCTGGGGCCAACGTCCTGACTTTC	CASSLGPSGANVLTF
TRBV19	TRBD1	TRBJ1-5	-	TGTGCCAGTAGTTCGCAGGGGGTTCAGCCCCAGCATTTT	CASSSQGVQPQHF
TRBV7-8	-	TRBJ1-5	-	TGTGCCAGCAGCTTAGCTGGGGAGCCCCAGCATTTT	CASSLAGEPQHF
TRBV7-9	-	TRBJ1-1	-	TGTGCCAGCAGCTTAGAAGGTGAAGCTTTCTTT	CASSLEGEAFF
TRBV9	TRBD1	TRBJ2-2	once	TGTGCCAGCAGCATAAGGACAGGGTCGAACACCGGGGAGCTGTTTTTT	CASSIRTGSNTGELFF
TRBV11-2	-	TRBJ2-3	-	TGTGCCAGCAGCCCCCTACAGCTAAGCACAGATACGCAGTATTTT	CASSPLQLSTDTQYF
TRBV27	TRBD1	TRBJ2-7	-	TGTGCCAGCAGACAGGGGTCACTCTACGAGCAGTACTTC	CASRQGSLYEQYF
TRBV25-1	-	TRBJ2-7	-	TGTGCCAGCAGTGGTACAGGGTACGAGCAGTACTTC	CASSGTGYEQYF
TRBV5-8	-	TRBJ2-5	-	TGTGCCAGCAGCCCGGGACTCCAAGAGACCCAGTACTTC	CASSPGLQETQYF
TRBV4-1	TRBD2	TRBJ2-3	-	TGCGCCAGCAGCCGCCCGGGACTAGCGGGGGGGCGAACCACAGATACGCAGTATTTT	CASSRPGLAGGRTTDTQYF
TRBV5-1	TRBD2	TRBJ2-1	-	TGCGCCAGCAGCTTGCCAACTAGCGGGGGTCAGTTCTTC	CASSLPTSGGQFF
TRBV19	TRBD2	TRBJ2-5	-	TGTGCCAGTAGTACGGGGACTAGCGGGGTCCCGGAGACCCAGTACTTC	CASSTGTSGVPETQYF
TRBV6-5	TRBD1	TRBJ2-7	-	TGTGCCAGCAGTTACGGTAGGACAGGGGGATCCTACGAGCAGTACTTC	CASSYGRTGGSYEQYF
TRBV7-2	-	TRBJ2-7	-	TGTGCCAGCAGCCCAAATGCCGGACCCTACGAGCAGTACTTC	CASSPNAGPYEQYF
TRBV6-4	-	TRBJ2-3	once	TGTGCCAGCAGTGACTCGGGGCGGGGTACCACAGATACGCAGTATTTT	CASSDSGRGTTDTQYF
TRBV28	-	TRBJ1-1	-	TGTGCCAGCAGTTTTCACCCAGCTCCCTCCCGAACTGAAGCTTTCTTT	CASSFHPAPSRTEAFF
TRBV9	-	TRBJ1-1	-	TGTGCCAGCAGCGTACAGATGAACACTGAAGCTTTCTTT	CASSVQMNTEAFF
TRBV6-5	-	TRBJ2-7	-	TGTGCCAGCAGTTATCACTACGAGCAGTACTTC	CASSYHYEQYF
TRBV4-3	-	TRBJ1-4	-	TGCGCCAGCAGCCCCACAACGGCAACTAATGAAAAACTGTTTTTT	CASSPTTATNEKLFF
TRBV5-1	-	TRBJ2-2	-	TGCGCCAGCAGCTTGGGTGGGGGCGATTACACCGGGGAGCTGTTTTTT	CASSLGGGDYTGELFF
TRBV7-3	-	TRBJ1-4	few	TGTGCCAGCAGCTTACAAAAGGGTAGGGAAAAACTGTTTTTT	CASSLQKGREKLFF
TRBV28	TRBD1	TRBJ1-2	-	TGTGCCAGCAGTCCGACAGGGGGCGATTTTCCAGGCTACACCTTC	CASSPTGGDFPGYTF
TRBV10-3	-	TRBJ2-5	once	TGTGCCATCAGTGAGTCTGGAACAGGGATAGAGACCCAGTACTTC	CAISESGTGIETQYF
TRBV5-4	TRBD1	TRBJ1-2	-	TGTGCCAGCAGCTCGACAGGGGATGGGGGCTACACCTTC	CASSSTGDGGYTF
TRBV5-1	TRBD1	TRBJ2-1	-	TGCGCCAGCAGCCCGGACAGGGGCAATGAGCAGTTCTTC	CASSPDRGNEQFF
TRBV28	-	TRBJ1-2	few	TGTGCCAGCAGCCGCGAGGTGGGTGGCTACACCTTC	CASSREVGGYTF
TRBV11-2	-	TRBJ1-1	-	TGTGCCAGCAGCCCAGGGCGGATGAACACTGAAGCTTTCTTT	CASSPGRMNTEAFF
TRBV20-1	-	TRBJ2-7	-	TGCAGCACTAGAAGGCCCGCCGAGCAGTACTTC	CSTRRPAEQYF
TRBV4-2	TRBD2	TRBJ2-7	-	TGTGCCAGCAGCCTCACGGCTGGGACTAGCGGGGGCTACGAGCAGTACTTC	CASSLTAGTSGGYEQYF
TRBV19	TRBD1	TRBJ1-2	-	TGTGCCAGTAGTTCCCTGGACAGGGGGCGCGGTGGCTACACCTTC	CASSSLDRGRGGYTF
TRBV6-6	-	TRBJ2-4	-	TGTGCCAGCAGTTCCGCACTACGGGGCGAAAACATTCAGTACTTC	CASSSALRGENIQYF
TRBV2	TRBD2	TRBJ2-7	-	TGTGCCAGCAGTGAGGGACTACCCGGCTACGAGCAGTACTTC	CASSEGLPGYEQYF
TRBV29-1	-	TRBJ2-5	-	TGCAGCGTTGAAGAGCCCGGTGGAGGGCGTCGAGAGACCCAGTACTTC	CSVEEPGGGRRETQYF
TRBV5-1	-	TRBJ2-7	-	TGCGCCAGCAGCTTGGAGCACGAGCAGTACTTC	CASSLEHEQYF
TRBV4-3	-	TRBJ1-2	-	TGCGCCAGCAGCCAAGTTCTAGGGTATGGCTACACCTTC	CASSQVLGYGYTF
TRBV7-6	-	TRBJ1-2	-	TGTGCCAGCAGCCGGGCCGCAGGATCCTATGGCTACACCTTC	CASSRAAGSYGYTF
TRBV27	TRBD1	TRBJ2-7	-	TGTGCCAGCAGGACAGGGGGTTTCAACGAGCAGTACTTC	CASRTGGFNEQYF
TRBV7-9	TRBD2	TRBJ2-2	few	TGTGCCAGCAGCCCCCTCCGGGGGGGGACCGGGGAGCTGTTTTTT	CASSPLRGGTGELFF
TRBV10-3	TRBD1	TRBJ2-3	-	TGTGCCATCAGTGAGCCGGGACAGGGCACAGATACGCAGTATTTT	CAISEPGQGTDTQYF
TRBV7-2	-	TRBJ2-2	-	TGTGCCAGCAGCTTAGCGAAGTTGGATACCGGGGAGCTGTTTTTT	CASSLAKLDTGELFF
TRBV2	-	TRBJ1-2	-	TGTGCCAGCAGTGCAAGTCAACGAGGACGGGATGGCTACACCTTC	CASSASQRGRDGYTF
TRBV7-3	-	TRBJ1-2	-	TGTGCCAGCAGCTTACAACCAGGGGATCCGTATGGCTACACCTTC	CASSLQPGDPYGYTF
TRBV7-2	-	TRBJ1-5	-	TGTGCCAGCAGCCAAGGGACCCTCCAAAATCAGCCCCAGCATTTT	CASSQGTLQNQPQHF
TRBV7-3	-	TRBJ2-5	-	TGTGCCAGCAGCAAATTCGGGGGTGGAGAGACCCAGTACTTC	CASSKFGGGETQYF
TRBV19	TRBD1	TRBJ1-5	-	TGTGCCAGTAGTACCGGACAGGGGGCCTTAGCGGGCAATCAGCCCCAGCATTTT	CASSTGQGALAGNQPQHF
TRBV6-5	-	TRBJ1-5	-	TGTGCCAGCTCCGCAAACGGGTCTAATCAGCCCCAGCATTTT	CASSANGSNQPQHF
TRBV19	-	TRBJ1-4	-	TGTGCCAGTAGTATCTACTGGGGTAAGGAAAAACTGTTTTTT	CASSIYWGKEKLFF
TRBV28	-	TRBJ2-7	-	TGTGCCAGCCTCCCCCTGGGTGTATCCTACGAGCAGTACTTC	CASLPLGVSYEQYF
TRBV14	TRBD1	TRBJ1-2	-	TGTGCCAGCAGCCCGCCGGACAGGGGGCTTCGTGGCTACACCTTC	CASSPPDRGLRGYTF
TRBV5-1	TRBD1	TRBJ2-7	-	TGCGCCAGCAGCTTTGGAACCACCGGGACAGGGTTTCTCGAGCAGTACTTC	CASSFGTTGTGFLEQYF